The rows below give T cell receptor beta chains drawn from one sample of a study of cytomegalovirus exposure and HLA in healthy donors. This table comes from immunoSEQ multiplex PCR, and its TCRdb copy is limited to in-frame clones, with some not included. Seen here are some 90,000 clones, 65% observed once, and the top ten hold 5.5% to 6%. Sequencing was done on a sample of PBMCs. The receptors stem from a boy younger than 18 in good health and CMV-seropositive. CDR3s leave out the opening cysteine and the closing phenylalanine or tryptophan.

J gene: TRBJ1-5
V gene: TRBV27
CDR3 protein: ASSPTRTGYSNQPQH

J gene: TRBJ1-3
V gene: TRBV6-1
CDR3 protein: ASSVDRGTGNTIY

J gene: TRBJ1-4
V gene: TRBV5-6
CDR3 protein: ASSPPVSTPGGKKLF

J gene: TRBJ2-7
V gene: TRBV2
CDR3 protein: ASSDPGTGDVPFSYEQY

J gene: TRBJ2-5
V gene: TRBV15
CDR3 protein: ATSTGTSGGYQETQY

J gene: TRBJ1-1
V gene: TRBV11-2
CDR3 protein: ASSLVSGAAF

J gene: TRBJ2-2
V gene: TRBV5-1
CDR3 protein: ASSSGGELGTGELF

J gene: TRBJ2-3
V gene: TRBV6-1
CDR3 protein: ASSEGTFDGRAVDTQY

J gene: TRBJ2-2
V gene: TRBV7-8
CDR3 protein: ASSYLDRGLGGELF

J gene: TRBJ2-7
V gene: TRBV4-3
CDR3 protein: ASSLRLAGDYEQY

J gene: TRBJ2-7
V gene: TRBV7-9
CDR3 protein: ASSLRDEQY

J gene: TRBJ2-7
V gene: TRBV10-1
CDR3 protein: ASSGLAGVSPYEQY

J gene: TRBJ1-1
V gene: TRBV5-1
CDR3 protein: ASSRDRMAAF

J gene: TRBJ1-2
V gene: TRBV11-2
CDR3 protein: ASSQSPGALEHGYT

J gene: TRBJ1-1
V gene: TRBV9
CDR3 protein: ASSAQIGVNTEAF

J gene: TRBJ1-1
V gene: TRBV25-1
CDR3 protein: ASSAKRTANTEAF

J gene: TRBJ1-2
V gene: TRBV29-1
CDR3 protein: SVEWLGQTIRRGYGYT

J gene: TRBJ1-4
V gene: TRBV11-2
CDR3 protein: ASSTLQGNEKLF

J gene: TRBJ1-3
V gene: TRBV6-5
CDR3 protein: ASSTRGARGNTIY

J gene: TRBJ2-3
V gene: TRBV5-1
CDR3 protein: ASSAGQGTTDTQY

J gene: TRBJ2-7
V gene: TRBV21-1
CDR3 protein: ASSKEQGVSYEQY

J gene: TRBJ2-1
V gene: TRBV10-3
CDR3 protein: AISGANEQF

J gene: TRBJ1-6
V gene: TRBV9
CDR3 protein: ASSPREGTPSPLH

J gene: TRBJ2-1
V gene: TRBV30
CDR3 protein: AWSVGLAGVSPLSYNEQF

J gene: TRBJ1-2
V gene: TRBV6-5
CDR3 protein: ASGRTGGGYT

J gene: TRBJ2-2
V gene: TRBV7-2
CDR3 protein: ASIGPGTSGWTGELF

J gene: TRBJ2-7
V gene: TRBV27
CDR3 protein: ASSPRTGGWEQY

J gene: TRBJ2-1
V gene: TRBV6-5
CDR3 protein: ASSYNRGIGNEQF

J gene: TRBJ2-2
V gene: TRBV7-7
CDR3 protein: ASSLEAGGPNTGELF

J gene: TRBJ2-2
V gene: TRBV7-9
CDR3 protein: ASIRTGELF

J gene: TRBJ2-7
V gene: TRBV19
CDR3 protein: ASSSATGSSYEQY

J gene: TRBJ1-5
V gene: TRBV18
CDR3 protein: ASSPAGQNSNQPQH

J gene: TRBJ2-2
V gene: TRBV2
CDR3 protein: ASSTGTVNGELF

J gene: TRBJ2-5
V gene: TRBV30
CDR3 protein: AWSVGGWETQY

J gene: TRBJ1-4
V gene: TRBV7-9
CDR3 protein: ASSSGTAREKLF

J gene: TRBJ2-7
V gene: TRBV5-1
CDR3 protein: ASSSTGAVLYEQY

J gene: NA
V gene: TRBV7-9
CDR3 protein: ASSYFGSGSYEQY

J gene: TRBJ2-7
V gene: TRBV7-3
CDR3 protein: ASSSVAGVNEQY

J gene: TRBJ1-2
V gene: TRBV18
CDR3 protein: ASSPGLRMEQQGYT

J gene: TRBJ1-2
V gene: TRBV29-1
CDR3 protein: SSYFRFYGYT

J gene: TRBJ2-7
V gene: TRBV6-5
CDR3 protein: ASSGTGVSYEQY

J gene: TRBJ1-3
V gene: TRBV5-6
CDR3 protein: ASSRLGGNTIY

J gene: TRBJ1-1
V gene: TRBV9
CDR3 protein: ASSAGTGITEAF

J gene: TRBJ2-7
V gene: TRBV5-6
CDR3 protein: ASSSGSGDPYEQY